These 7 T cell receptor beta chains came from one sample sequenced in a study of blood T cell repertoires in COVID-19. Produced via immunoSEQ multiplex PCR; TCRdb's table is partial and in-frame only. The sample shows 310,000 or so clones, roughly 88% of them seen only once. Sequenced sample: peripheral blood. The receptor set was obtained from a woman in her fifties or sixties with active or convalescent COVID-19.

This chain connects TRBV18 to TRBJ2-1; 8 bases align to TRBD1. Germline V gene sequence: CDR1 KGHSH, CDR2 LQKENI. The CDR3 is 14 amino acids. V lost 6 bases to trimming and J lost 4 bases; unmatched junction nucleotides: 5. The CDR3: CASSGQGQYNEQFF. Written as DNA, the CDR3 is TGTGCCAGCTCCGGACAGGGTCAATACAATGAGCAGTTCTTC.

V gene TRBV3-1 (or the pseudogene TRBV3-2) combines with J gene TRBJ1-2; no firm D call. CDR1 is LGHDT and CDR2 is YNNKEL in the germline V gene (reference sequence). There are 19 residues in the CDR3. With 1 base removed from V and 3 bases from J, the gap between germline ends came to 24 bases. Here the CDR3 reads CASSQGWGTTGNSHYGYTF. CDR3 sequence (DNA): TGTGCCAGCAGCCAAGGTTGGGGAACAACGGGGAATTCTCACTATGGCTACACCTTC.

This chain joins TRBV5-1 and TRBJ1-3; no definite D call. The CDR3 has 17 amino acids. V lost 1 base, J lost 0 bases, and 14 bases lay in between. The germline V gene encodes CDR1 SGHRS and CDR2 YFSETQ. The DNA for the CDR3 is TGCGCCAGCAGCTTGAGCCCCCCCGGTCTCTCTGGAAACACCATATATTTT. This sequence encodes CASSLSPPGLSGNTIYF.

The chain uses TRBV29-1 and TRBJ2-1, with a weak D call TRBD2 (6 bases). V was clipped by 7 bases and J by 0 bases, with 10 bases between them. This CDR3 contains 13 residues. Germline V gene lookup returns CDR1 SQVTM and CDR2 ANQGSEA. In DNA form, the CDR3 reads TGCAGCGGGAGGGGAGACTCCTACAATGAGCAGTTCTTC. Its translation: CSGRGDSYNEQFF.

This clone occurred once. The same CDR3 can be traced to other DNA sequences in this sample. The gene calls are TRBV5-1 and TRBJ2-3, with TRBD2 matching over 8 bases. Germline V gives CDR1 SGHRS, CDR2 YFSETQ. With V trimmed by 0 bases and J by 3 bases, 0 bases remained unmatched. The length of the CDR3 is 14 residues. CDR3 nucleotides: TGCGCCAGCAGCTTGGCGGGGGGGACAGATACGCAGTATTTT. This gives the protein CASSLAGGTDTQYF.

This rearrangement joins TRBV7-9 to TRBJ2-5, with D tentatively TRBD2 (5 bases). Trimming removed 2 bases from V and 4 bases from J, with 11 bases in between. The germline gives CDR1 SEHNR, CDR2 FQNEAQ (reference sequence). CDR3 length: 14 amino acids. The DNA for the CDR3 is TGTGCCAGCAGCTTACAGAGCGGAGGAGAGACCCAGTACTTC. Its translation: CASSLQSGGETQYF.

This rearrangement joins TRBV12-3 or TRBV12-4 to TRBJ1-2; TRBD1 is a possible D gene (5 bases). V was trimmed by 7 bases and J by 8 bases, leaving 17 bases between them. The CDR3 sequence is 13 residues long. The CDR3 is CASTFTGVAGYTF. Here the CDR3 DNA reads TGTGCCAGCACCTTCACAGGAGTCGCGGGCTACACCTTC.